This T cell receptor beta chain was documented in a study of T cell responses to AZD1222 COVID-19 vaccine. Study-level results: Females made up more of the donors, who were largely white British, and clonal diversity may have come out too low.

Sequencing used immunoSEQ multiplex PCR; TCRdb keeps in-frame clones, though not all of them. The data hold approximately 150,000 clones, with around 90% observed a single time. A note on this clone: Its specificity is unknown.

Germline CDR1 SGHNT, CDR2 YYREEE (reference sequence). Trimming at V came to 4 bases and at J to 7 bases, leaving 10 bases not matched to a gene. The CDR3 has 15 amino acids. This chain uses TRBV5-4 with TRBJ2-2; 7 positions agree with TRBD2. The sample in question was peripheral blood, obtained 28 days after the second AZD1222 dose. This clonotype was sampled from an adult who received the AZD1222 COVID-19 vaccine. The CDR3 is CASSPHEGGIGELFF. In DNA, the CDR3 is TGTGCCAGCAGCCCACACGAGGGAGGGATCGGGGAGCTGTTTTTT.